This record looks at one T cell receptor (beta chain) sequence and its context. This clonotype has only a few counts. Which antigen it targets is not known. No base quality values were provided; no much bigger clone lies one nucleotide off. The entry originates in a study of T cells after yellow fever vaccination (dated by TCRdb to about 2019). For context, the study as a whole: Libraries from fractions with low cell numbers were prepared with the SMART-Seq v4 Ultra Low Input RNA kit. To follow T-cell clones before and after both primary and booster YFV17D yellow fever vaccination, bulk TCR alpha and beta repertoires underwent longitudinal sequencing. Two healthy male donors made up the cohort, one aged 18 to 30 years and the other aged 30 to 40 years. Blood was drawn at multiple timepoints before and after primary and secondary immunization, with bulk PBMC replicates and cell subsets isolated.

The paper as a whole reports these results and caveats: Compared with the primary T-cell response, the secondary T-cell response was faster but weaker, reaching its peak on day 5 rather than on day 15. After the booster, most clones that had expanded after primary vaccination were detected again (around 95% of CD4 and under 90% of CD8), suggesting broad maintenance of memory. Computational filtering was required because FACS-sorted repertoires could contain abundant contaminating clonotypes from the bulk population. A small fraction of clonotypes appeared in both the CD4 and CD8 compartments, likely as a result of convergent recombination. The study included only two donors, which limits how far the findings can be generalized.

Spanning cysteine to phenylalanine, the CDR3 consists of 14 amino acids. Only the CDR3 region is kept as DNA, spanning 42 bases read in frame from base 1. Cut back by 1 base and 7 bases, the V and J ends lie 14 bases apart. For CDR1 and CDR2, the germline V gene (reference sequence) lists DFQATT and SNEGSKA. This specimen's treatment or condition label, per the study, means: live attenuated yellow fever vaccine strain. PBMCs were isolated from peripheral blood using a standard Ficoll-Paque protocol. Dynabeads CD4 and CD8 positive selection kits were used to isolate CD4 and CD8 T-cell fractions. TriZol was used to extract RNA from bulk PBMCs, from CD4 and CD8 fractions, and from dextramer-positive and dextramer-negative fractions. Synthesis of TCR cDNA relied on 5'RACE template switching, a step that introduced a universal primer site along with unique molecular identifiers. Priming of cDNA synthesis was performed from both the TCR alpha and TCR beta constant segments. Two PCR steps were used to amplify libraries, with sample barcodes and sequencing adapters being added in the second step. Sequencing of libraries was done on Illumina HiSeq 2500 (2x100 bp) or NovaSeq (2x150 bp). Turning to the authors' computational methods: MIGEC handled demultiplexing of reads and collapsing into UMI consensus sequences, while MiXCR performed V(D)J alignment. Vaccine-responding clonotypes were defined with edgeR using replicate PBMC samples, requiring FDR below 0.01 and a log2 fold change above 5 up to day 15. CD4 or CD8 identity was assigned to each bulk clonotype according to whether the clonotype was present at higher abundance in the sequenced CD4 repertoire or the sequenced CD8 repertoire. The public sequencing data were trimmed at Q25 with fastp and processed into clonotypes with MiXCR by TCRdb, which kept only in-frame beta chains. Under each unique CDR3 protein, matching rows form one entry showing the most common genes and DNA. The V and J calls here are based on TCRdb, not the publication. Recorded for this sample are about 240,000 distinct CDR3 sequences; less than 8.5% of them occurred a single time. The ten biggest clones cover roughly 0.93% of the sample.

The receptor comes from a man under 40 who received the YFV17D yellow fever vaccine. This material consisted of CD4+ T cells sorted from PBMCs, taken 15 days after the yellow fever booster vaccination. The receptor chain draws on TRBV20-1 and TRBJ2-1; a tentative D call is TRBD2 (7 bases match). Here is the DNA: TGCAGTGCTAGAGGACAGGCCGGGAGGAATGAGCAGTTCTTC. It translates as CSARGQAGRNEQFF.